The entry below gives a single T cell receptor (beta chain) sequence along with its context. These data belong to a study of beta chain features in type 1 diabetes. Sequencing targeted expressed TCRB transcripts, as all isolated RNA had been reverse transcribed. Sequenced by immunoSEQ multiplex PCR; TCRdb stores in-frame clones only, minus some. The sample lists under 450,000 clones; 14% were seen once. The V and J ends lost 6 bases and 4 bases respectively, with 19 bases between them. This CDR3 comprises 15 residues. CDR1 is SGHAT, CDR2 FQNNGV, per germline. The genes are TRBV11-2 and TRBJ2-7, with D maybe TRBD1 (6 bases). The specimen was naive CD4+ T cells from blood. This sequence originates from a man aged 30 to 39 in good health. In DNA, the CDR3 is TGTGCCAGCAGGACGATCAGGGGCCCATTATACGAGCAGTACTTC. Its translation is CASRTIRGPLYEQYF.